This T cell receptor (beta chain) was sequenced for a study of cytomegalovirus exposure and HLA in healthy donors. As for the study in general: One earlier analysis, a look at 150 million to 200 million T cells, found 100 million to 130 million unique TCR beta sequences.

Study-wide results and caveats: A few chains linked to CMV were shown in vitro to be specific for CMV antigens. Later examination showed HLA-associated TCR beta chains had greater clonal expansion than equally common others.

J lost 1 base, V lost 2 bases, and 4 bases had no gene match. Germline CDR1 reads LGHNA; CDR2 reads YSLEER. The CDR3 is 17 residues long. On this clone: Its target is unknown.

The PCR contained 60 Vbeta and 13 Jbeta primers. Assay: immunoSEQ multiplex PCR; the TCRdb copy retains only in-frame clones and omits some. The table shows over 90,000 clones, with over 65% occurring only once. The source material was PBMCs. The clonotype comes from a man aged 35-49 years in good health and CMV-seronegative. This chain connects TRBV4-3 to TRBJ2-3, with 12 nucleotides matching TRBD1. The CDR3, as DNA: TGCGCCAGCAGCCAATGGGGACAGGGGGCCCGCACAGATACGCAGTATTTT. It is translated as CASSQWGQGARTDTQYF.